What follows is one TCR beta chain and its context. Its antigen is not known. For CDR3 and TCR beta VDJ profiling, genomic DNA was the template used. TCRdb reprocessed the reads with MiXCR, giving one entry per CDR3 protein. The repertoire includes about 110,000 distinct CDR3 sequences, 50% to 65% of them detected once, and 25% to 35% sits in the top ten. The CDR3 consists of 13 residues. The germline V gene has CDR1 SGHVS and CDR2 FQNEAQ. V gave up 4 bases and J gave up 4 bases; unmatched junction bases: 3. The entry originates in a study of CD8+CD57+ T cells in acquired aplastic anemia. Study information: DNA recovered from sorted CD4+ and CD8+ cells had a mean of approximately 3.5 ug. Points from the study as a whole: Comparison of patients with controls identified approximately 28 shared CD8+ CDR3 sequences.

Sequencing was carried out using sorted CD4+, CD8+, or CD8+CD57+ T cells (not recorded which) from PBMCs. This TCR derives from a human donor in good health, serving as a control. The chain combines TRBV7-8 with TRBJ2-5, with 7 bases aligning to TRBD1. The CDR3 DNA sequence: TGTGCCAGCAGCTCTCCAGGGGGAGAGACCCAGTACTTC. Its protein product is CASSSPGGETQYF.